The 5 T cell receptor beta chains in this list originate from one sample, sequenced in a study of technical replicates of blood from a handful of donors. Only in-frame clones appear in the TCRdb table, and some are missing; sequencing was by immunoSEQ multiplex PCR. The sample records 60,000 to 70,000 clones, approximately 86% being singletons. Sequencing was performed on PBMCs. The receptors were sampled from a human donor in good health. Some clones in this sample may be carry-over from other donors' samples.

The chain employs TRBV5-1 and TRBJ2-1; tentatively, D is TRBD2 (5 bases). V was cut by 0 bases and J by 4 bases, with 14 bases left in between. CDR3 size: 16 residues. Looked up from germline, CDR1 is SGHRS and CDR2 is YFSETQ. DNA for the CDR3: TGCGCCAGCAGCTTGGCCCCCGCCACGGGGTACAATGAGCAGTTCTTC. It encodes CASSLAPATGYNEQFF.

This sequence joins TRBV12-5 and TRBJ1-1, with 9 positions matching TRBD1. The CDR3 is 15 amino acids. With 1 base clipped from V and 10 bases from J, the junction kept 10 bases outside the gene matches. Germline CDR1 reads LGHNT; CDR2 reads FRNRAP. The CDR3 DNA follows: TGTGCTAGTGGTTTGGAACCACAGGGGGCGTTTCGAGCTTTCTTT. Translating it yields CASGLEPQGAFRAFF.

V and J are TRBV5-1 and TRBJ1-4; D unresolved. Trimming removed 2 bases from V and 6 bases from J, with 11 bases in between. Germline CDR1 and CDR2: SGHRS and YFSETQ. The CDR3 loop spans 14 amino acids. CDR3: CASSFGGVDEKLFF. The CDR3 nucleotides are TGCGCCAGCAGCTTCGGAGGAGTCGATGAAAAACTGTTTTTT. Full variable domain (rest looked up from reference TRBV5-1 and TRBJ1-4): KAGVTQTPRYLIKTRGQQVTLSCSPISGHRSVSWYQQTPGQGLQFLFEYFSETQRNKGNFPGRFSGRQFSNSRSEMNVSTLELGDSALYLCASSFGGVDEKLFFGSGTQLSVL.

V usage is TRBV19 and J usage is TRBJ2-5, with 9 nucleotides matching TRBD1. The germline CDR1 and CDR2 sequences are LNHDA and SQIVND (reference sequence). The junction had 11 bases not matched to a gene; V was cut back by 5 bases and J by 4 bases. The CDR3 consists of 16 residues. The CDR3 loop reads CASSGGRTGETETQYF. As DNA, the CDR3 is TGTGCCAGTAGTGGAGGTCGGACAGGGGAAACAGAGACCCAGTACTTC.

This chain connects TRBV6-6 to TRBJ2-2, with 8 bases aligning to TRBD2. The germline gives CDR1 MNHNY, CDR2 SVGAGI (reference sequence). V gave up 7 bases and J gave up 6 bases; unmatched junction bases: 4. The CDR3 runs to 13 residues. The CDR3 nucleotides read TGTGCCAGCAAAGCGGGAGTCTCCGGGGAGCTGTTTTTT. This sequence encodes CASKAGVSGELFF.